A selection of T cell receptor beta chains follows, all from one sample in a study of T cell changes during pregnancy in multiple sclerosis. Sequenced by immunoSEQ multiplex PCR; TCRdb stores in-frame clones only, minus some. The table shows 20,000 to 30,000 clones, with more than 70% occurring only once. Material: CD4+ T cells from peripheral blood mononuclear cells, obtained in the first trimester of pregnancy. Receptors originate from a female donor in good health, enrolled as a control in a pregnancy study. Both conserved end residues are part of each CDR3. The D gene is left open where the match is weak. Size tells how often a clone was seen (once, few, many) or the class of an expanded clone, and some rows leave it out.

>once|TRBJ1-1|TRBV15|NA
CATSRGGGAAEAFF
TGTGCCACCAGCAGAGGGGGAGGGGCCGCTGAAGCTTTCTTT
>once|TRBJ2-7|TRBV28|NA
CASSIAHISYEQYF
TGTGCCAGCAGTATAGCGCACATTTCCTACGAGCAGTACTTC
>NA|TRBJ1-5|TRBV11-2|NA
CASSLEWASPQHF
TGTGCCAGCAGCTTAGAGTGGGCGAGTCCCCAGCATTTT
>NA|TRBJ2-2|TRBV10-3|NA
CAISEWSGRDTGELFF
TGTGCCATCAGTGAGTGGTCGGGGAGAGACACCGGGGAGCTGTTTTTT
>NA|TRBJ2-1|TRBV4-1|TRBD2
CASSQASSGGADEQFF
TGCGCCAGCAGCCAAGCCTCTAGCGGGGGGGCGGATGAGCAGTTCTTC
>NA|TRBJ1-2|TRBV2|NA
CAGAGGVEADGYTF
TGTGCCGGGGCGGGGGGCGTGGAGGCGGATGGCTACACCTTC
>NA|TRBJ1-1|TRBV9|NA
CASSVGGSSTEAFF
TGTGCCAGCAGCGTCGGAGGGTCGAGCACTGAAGCTTTCTTT
>NA|TRBJ1-5|TRBV19|NA
CASRITTGLGETQHF
TGTGCCAGTAGGATAACCACGGGACTAGGAGAGACCCAGCATTTT
>NA|TRBJ2-3|TRBV13|TRBD2
CASSLRREGTDTQYF
TGTGCCAGCAGCTTACGGCGGGAGGGCACAGATACGCAGTATTTT
>once|TRBJ1-1|TRBV28|TRBD1
CASSSGTGYTEAFF
TGTGCCAGCAGTTCCGGGACAGGGTACACTGAAGCTTTCTTT
>NA|TRBJ1-1|TRBV5-8|NA
CASSLVPGTNTEAFF
TGTGCCAGCAGCTTGGTGCCGGGGACAAACACTGAAGCTTTCTTT
>NA|TRBJ2-7|TRBV27|TRBD2
CAAARLAGGGTYEQYF
TGTGCCGCGGCCCGGCTAGCGGGAGGGGGAACCTACGAGCAGTACTTC
>NA|TRBJ2-7|TRBV7-2|NA
CASSLELGAESYEQYF
TGTGCCAGCAGCTTAGAATTGGGAGCTGAATCCTACGAGCAGTACTTC